This T cell receptor (beta chain) was profiled in a study of neurological immune-mediated disorders. Between the trimmed V and J ends, which lost 6 bases and 4 bases, there was a span of 16 bases. Germline CDR1 is MNHEY and CDR2 is SMNVEV (reference sequence). This CDR3 spans 14 amino acids. Every sequencing run returned over 190 million TCR-beta sequences, which were derived from 15-18 subjects. TCRdb independently ran MiXCR on the 5' RACE reads; one entry per CDR3 protein. Of tens of thousands of distinct CDR3 sequences listed, approximately 4% were seen once; the top ten hold around 3.1%. This clonotype was recorded a few times. What it binds is unknown. Study results and limitations: The multiple sclerosis repertoire cluster had no clinical or MRI correlate. The absence of shared CDR3 amino acid sequences among expanded clones across subjects suggests private repertoires in all groups.

This sequence originates from a woman aged 45-60 years with multiple sclerosis. Sequenced input: PBMCs. The V and J genes are TRBV27 and TRBJ2-7, with D perhaps matching TRBD1 (6 bases). The CDR3 DNA reads TGTGCCAGCAGCCAGCCTCACCAGGGGTACGAGCAGTACTTC. This encodes CASSQPHQGYEQYF.